The 18 T cell receptor beta chains reported below all come from one sample, sequenced in a study of CD8+ T cells in alopecia areata. The sample's treatment: oral pan-JAK inhibitor, 5-10 mg twice daily. In each case, RNA was isolated and then reverse transcribed into cDNA as the sequencing template. Sequencing used immunoSEQ multiplex PCR; TCRdb keeps in-frame clones, though not all of them. The repertoire includes more than 110,000 clones, approximately 85% of them detected once, and around a quarter sits in the top ten. Sequencing used CD8+ T cells sorted from blood, obtained at week 4, from a patient treated with tofacitinib. These receptors were collected from a human donor with alopecia areata.

The chain combines TRBV19 with TRBJ2-7; 7 bases are a match to TRBD1. The trim removed 9 bases at V and 0 bases at J, leaving 8 bases unmatched. The V gene's germline CDR1 is LNHDA and CDR2 SQIVND (reference sequence). CDR3 length: 14 amino acids. The CDR3 is CASSDRDSSYEQYF. The CDR3 DNA sequence: TGTGCCAGCAGTGACCGGGACAGCTCCTACGAGCAGTACTTC.

V and J are TRBV7-9 and TRBJ2-3; possibly TRBD2 for D (6 bases). Germline V gives CDR1 SEHNR, CDR2 FQNEAQ (reference sequence). The CDR3 runs to 16 residues. V was pared by 2 bases and J by 5 bases, with 17 bases between. The CDR3 DNA sequence: TGTGCCAGCAGCTTACTCACTAGCTCCCTGGGAGATACGCAGTATTTT. Its translation: CASSLLTSSLGDTQYF.

The CDR3 reads CSVGLSADTQYF. Here the CDR3 DNA reads TGCAGCGTTGGACTATCAGCAGATACGCAGTATTTT. V usage is TRBV29-1 and J usage is TRBJ2-3; tentatively, D is TRBD2 (5 bases). CDR3 length: 12 residues. The V end was cut by 4 bases, the J end by 4 bases, with 9 bases between. The V gene's germline CDR1 is SQVTM and CDR2 ANQGSEA.

This clone was found a few times. V is TRBV27 and J is TRBJ2-7, with 9 bases lining up with TRBD2. In germline, CDR1 is MNHEY, CDR2 SMNVEV (reference sequence). This CDR3 spans 16 amino acids. After removal of 0 bases from V and 5 bases from J, the junction contained 8 bases not matched to a gene. The CDR3 bases are TGTGCCAGCAGTTTATCGGTCGCGGGGGGGCTTGACGAGCAGTACTTC. Encoded protein: CASSLSVAGGLDEQYF.

The V call is TRBV29-1, the J call TRBJ1-1, with a weak D call TRBD1 (6 bases). The V gene's germline CDR1 is SQVTM and CDR2 ANQGSEA. V was cut by 7 bases and J by 5 bases, with 17 bases left in between. CDR3 length: 13 amino acids. As DNA, the CDR3 is TGCAGCGGGGAGACAGGTCCGGGAACTGAAGCTTTCTTT. Its translation is CSGETGPGTEAFF.

The CDR3 reads CASSQVMGGGPNNEQFF. The CDR3 DNA follows: TGCGCCAGCAGCCAGGTGATGGGCGGGGGGCCCAACAATGAGCAGTTCTTC. The chain recombines TRBV4-1 with TRBJ2-1; 8 bases match TRBD2. The CDR3 is 17 amino acids. J lost 5 bases, V lost 3 bases, and 12 bases had no gene match. Germline lookup yields CDR1 MGHRA and CDR2 YSYEKL.

As regards this clone: The same CDR3 also results from other DNA sequences found in this sample. CDR3 nucleotides: TGTGCCAGCAGCTTCGGGCTAGCGGGCACAGATACGCAGTATTTT. Translated, it gives CASSFGLAGTDTQYF. The chain recombines TRBV5-4 with TRBJ2-3; TRBD2 matches at 7 bases. CDR3 size: 15 residues. The V gene's germline CDR1 is SGHNT and CDR2 YYREEE (reference sequence). Trimming cost V 2 bases and J 1 base; bases outside gene matches: 4.

The chain uses TRBV5-4 and TRBJ2-2, with 12 bases aligning to TRBD1. The V gene's germline CDR1 is SGHNT and CDR2 YYREEE (reference sequence). This CDR3 has 18 residues. Losses at the gene ends were 4 bases for V and 6 bases for J; bases not matched to a gene: 13. The CDR3 nucleotides are TGTGCCAGCAGCGTCTCGGGACAGGGGGCGAGGGTATCCGGGGAGCTGTTTTTT. It yields the protein CASSVSGQGARVSGELFF.

The J gene is TRBJ1-1, the V gene TRBV4-2; TRBD1 might be the D (5 bases). CDR3 size: 18 residues. V lost 4 bases to trimming and J lost 0 bases, with 21 bases between them. Germline values: CDR1 LGHNA, CDR2 YNFKEQ. The CDR3 here is CASSPVIGGFNLNTEAFF. In DNA, the CDR3 is TGTGCCAGCAGCCCTGTCATTGGGGGATTCAACTTGAACACTGAAGCTTTCTTT.

The chain employs TRBV4-1 and TRBJ1-1; D remains ambiguous. CDR1 is MGHRA, CDR2 YSYEKL, per germline. V was clipped by 1 base and J by 3 bases, with 9 bases between them. CDR3 length: 14 residues. For the CDR3, the DNA is TGCGCCAGCAGCCAAGCCGATCAGGACACTGAAGCTTTCTTT. Its protein product is CASSQADQDTEAFF.

In the case of this clone: This specimen includes other DNA sequences encoding the same CDR3. The CDR3 bases are TGCGCCAGCAGCCAGGGGGCAGGGTCCTACGAGCAGTACTTC. Translating gives CASSQGAGSYEQYF. V usage is TRBV4-1 and J usage is TRBJ2-7, with D tentatively TRBD1 (6 bases). Per the germline V gene, CDR1 is MGHRA and CDR2 is YSYEKL. The CDR3 is made up of 14 amino acids. Trimming removed 3 bases from V and 1 base from J, with 10 bases in between.

This clone was detected once. Other nucleotide sequences from this sample produce the same CDR3. The V call is TRBV6-5, the J call TRBJ2-3; 8 nucleotides align to TRBD1. Trimming removed 2 bases from V and 1 base from J; junction bases left unmatched: 2. This CDR3 is 15 amino acids long. Germline CDR1 and CDR2: MNHEY and SVGAGI. The CDR3 nucleotides read TGTGCCAGCAGTTACGGGACAGGAGGCACAGATACGCAGTATTTT. This codes for CASSYGTGGTDTQYF.

The rearrangement uses TRBV7-2 and TRBJ2-7; D gene ambiguous. With 5 bases removed from V and 2 bases from J, the gap between germline ends came to 7 bases. The germline V gene encodes CDR1 SGHTA and CDR2 FQGNSA. The CDR3 is 12 residues long. The CDR3 loop reads CASSQVPYEQYF. For the CDR3, the DNA is TGTGCCAGCAGCCAAGTCCCCTACGAGCAGTACTTC.

CDR3 nucleotides: TGTGCCAGCAGCCCCACAGGTCTGGAGCAGTTCTTC. It encodes CASSPTGLEQFF. V gene TRBV5-4 combines with J gene TRBJ2-1, with a possible D match to TRBD1 (5 bases). V was cut by 4 bases and J by 10 bases, with 12 bases left in between. The CDR3 extends over 12 amino acids. From germline, CDR1 is SGHNT and CDR2 YYREEE (reference sequence).

The chain recombines TRBV29-1 with TRBJ2-1; TRBD2 matches 12 bases. The V and J ends lost 0 bases and 3 bases, in that order; junction bases with no gene match: 6. The CDR3 spans 17 residues. Germline-derived CDR1 and CDR2 are SQVTM and ANQGSEA. The CDR3 DNA reads TGCAGCGTTGAAGATCCTAGCGGGGGGGAGATCTACAATGAGCAGTTCTTC. Translated: CSVEDPSGGEIYNEQFF.

The rearrangement links TRBV7-9 to TRBJ2-5; no clear D. Germline V gene sequence: CDR1 SEHNR, CDR2 FQNEAQ (reference sequence). This CDR3 has 14 residues. V was trimmed by 3 bases and J by 1 base, leaving 9 bases between them. The CDR3 DNA is TGTGCCAGCAGCTTCGACCCCTCCCAAGAGACCCAGTACTTC. Translating gives CASSFDPSQETQYF.

This rearrangement joins TRBV4-2 to TRBJ2-7, with no clear D. V was clipped by 2 bases and J by 0 bases, with 11 bases between them. Germline values: CDR1 LGHNA, CDR2 YNFKEQ. CDR3 length: 15 amino acids. The CDR3 region is CASSQNYGLSYEQYF. The CDR3 DNA is TGTGCCAGCAGCCAAAACTACGGGCTCTCCTACGAGCAGTACTTC.

The V gene is TRBV7-9, the J gene TRBJ2-1, with 9 bases lining up with TRBD1. With V trimmed by 10 bases and J by 8 bases, 12 bases remained unmatched. CDR1 is SEHNR and CDR2 is FQNEAQ in the germline V gene (reference sequence). This CDR3 is 14 amino acids long. This CDR3 reads CAIDSWDREYEQFF. The CDR3 DNA follows: TGTGCCATCGACTCTTGGGACAGGGAGTATGAGCAGTTCTTC.